These 28 T cell receptor beta chains originate from one sample sequenced in a study of blood T cell repertoires in COVID-19. Assay: immunoSEQ multiplex PCR; the TCRdb copy retains only in-frame clones and omits some. The repertoire includes about 230,000 clones, 70% to 90% of them detected once, and approximately 2.6% sits in the top ten. The sample consisted of peripheral blood. These receptors all come from a woman in her 70s with active or convalescent COVID-19.

The chain's CDR3 is CASATLAGVGTGELFF. The CDR3 DNA reads as TGCGCCAGCGCCACCCTAGCGGGAGTGGGAACCGGGGAGCTGTTTTTT. The V and J genes are TRBV5-1 and TRBJ2-2; 10 bases map to TRBD2. V was clipped by 7 bases and J by 5 bases; unmatched bases: 11. The CDR3 has 16 residues. From germline, CDR1 is SGHRS and CDR2 YFSETQ. The variable domain in full, with the rest retrieved from reference TRBV5-1 and TRBJ2-2, is KAGVTQTPRYLIKTRGQQVTLSCSPISGHRSVSWYQQTPGQGLQFLFEYFSETQRNKGNFPGRFSGRQFSNSRSEMNVSTLELGDSALYLCASATLAGVGTGELFFGEGSRLTVL.

The J gene is TRBJ1-6, the V gene TRBV6-5; 7 nucleotides line up with TRBD1. Germline lookup yields CDR1 MNHEY and CDR2 SVGAGI. The CDR3 runs to 16 residues. The J segment lost 8 bases and the V segment lost 4 bases, leaving 11 bases of the junction unmatched. The CDR3 sequence: CASSSNRGLVDSPLHF. The CDR3 DNA follows: TGTGCCAGCAGTTCGAACAGGGGACTAGTAGATTCACCCCTCCACTTT.

The CDR3 sequence is CASSHGQGRAFF. The CDR3 DNA is TGTGCCAGCAGCCATGGACAGGGAAGGGCTTTCTTT. The chain links TRBV11-2 to TRBJ1-1, with TRBD1 matching 8 bases. CDR3 size: 12 residues. Germline V lookup: CDR1 SGHAT, CDR2 FQNNGV. The V gene end was trimmed by 5 bases and the J gene end by 11 bases; junction bases not matched to a gene: 7.

J is TRBJ2-3 and V is TRBV10-3, with 9 bases lining up with TRBD2. V was pared by 3 bases and J by 2 bases, with 3 bases of the junction left unmatched. This CDR3 region has 15 residues. Germline values: CDR1 ENHRY, CDR2 SYGVKD. The CDR3 loop reads CAISEGGGVTDTQYF. The CDR3 nucleotides read TGTGCCATCAGTGAAGGCGGGGGGGTCACAGATACGCAGTATTTT.

This chain connects TRBV7-9 to TRBJ1-4, with a weak D call TRBD1 (5 bases). The V end was cut by 2 bases, the J end by 1 base, with 11 bases between. Germline V CDR1 and CDR2: SEHNR, FQNEAQ (reference sequence). The CDR3 is made up of 16 amino acids. The chain's CDR3 is CASSLWQGGTNEKLFF. CDR3 DNA sequence: TGTGCCAGCAGCTTATGGCAGGGAGGAACTAATGAAAAACTGTTTTTT.

This chain connects TRBV5-6 to TRBJ1-2; tentatively, D is TRBD1 (5 bases). Looked up from germline, CDR1 is SGHDT and CDR2 is YYEEEE. The CDR3 runs 13 residues. V lost 5 bases, J lost 3 bases, and 11 bases lay in between. CDR3 loop: CASRLRGHYGYTF. DNA of the CDR3: TGTGCCAGCAGATTAAGGGGTCACTATGGCTACACCTTC.

The CDR3 nucleotides read TGTGCCAGCAGTTTGGGGACAGGGGTTCAGCCCCAGCATTTT. Translation gives CASSLGTGVQPQHF. The chain links TRBV28 to TRBJ1-5; 10 nucleotides match TRBD1. Per the germline V gene, CDR1 is MDHEN and CDR2 is SYDVKM. J gave up 6 bases and V 3 bases, and 2 bases lay outside the gene matches. The CDR3 totals 14 residues.

The chain links TRBV20-1 to TRBJ2-3, with D unresolved. The V end was cut by 2 bases, the J end by 6 bases, with 6 bases between. Germline lookup yields CDR1 DFQATT and CDR2 SNEGSKA (reference sequence). This CDR3 spans 11 amino acids. The CDR3, as DNA: TGCAGTGCTAGATCCCAGGATACGCAGTATTTT. Translation: CSARSQDTQYF.

This chain connects TRBV18 to TRBJ1-4, with 7 bases fitting TRBD1. V gave up 2 bases and J gave up 7 bases; unmatched junction bases: 16. CDR1 is KGHSH and CDR2 is LQKENI in the germline V gene. CDR3 length: 18 residues. CDR3 sequence: CASSPSGTAPRRSEKLFF. CDR3 nucleotide sequence: TGTGCCAGCTCACCATCCGGGACAGCTCCTCGGAGGAGTGAAAAACTGTTTTTT. Full variable domain (missing parts from reference TRBV18 and TRBJ1-4): NAGVMQNPRHLVRRRGQEARLRCSPMKGHSHVYWYRQLPEEGLKFMVYLQKENIIDESGMPKERFSAEFPKEGPSILRIQQVVRGDSAAYFCASSPSGTAPRRSEKLFFGSGTQLSVL.

This chain joins TRBV7-3 and TRBJ2-1, with TRBD1 matching over 11 bases. The CDR3 loop spans 14 amino acids. CDR1 and CDR2 from the germline V gene are SGHTA and FQGTGA. Losses at the gene ends were 2 bases for V and 7 bases for J; bases not matched to a gene: 1. The CDR3 nucleotides are TGTGCCAGCAGCTTAGGGACAGGGGGAAATGAGCAGTTCTTC. The encoded protein is CASSLGTGGNEQFF.

The V call is TRBV5-1, the J call TRBJ1-4; 7 bases line up with TRBD1. CDR1 and CDR2 from the germline V gene are SGHRS and YFSETQ. With V trimmed by 7 bases and J by 6 bases, 12 bases remained unmatched. This CDR3 region has 15 residues. In DNA, the CDR3 is TGCGCCAGCCATACAGGGGCCGCGACTTATGAAAAACTGTTTTTT. Translation: CASHTGAATYEKLFF.

The table lists this clone with a few counts. The genes are TRBV24-1 and TRBJ2-3; the match to TRBD2 covers 8 bases. The length of the CDR3 is 15 residues. Germline V gene lookup returns CDR1 KGHDR and CDR2 SFDVKD. The V segment lost 3 bases and the J segment 5 bases; nucleotides outside the gene matches: 6. CDR3 DNA: TGTGCCACCAGTGATATTCTAGCGGGTAAAGATACGCAGTATTTT. It translates to CATSDILAGKDTQYF.

V gene TRBV4-2 combines with J gene TRBJ2-3, with TRBD2 matching over 13 bases. This CDR3 comprises 16 residues. Germline lookup yields CDR1 LGHNA and CDR2 YNFKEQ. With 4 bases clipped from V and 2 bases from J, the junction kept 3 bases outside the gene matches. CDR3 sequence reads: CASSLGLAGLTDTQYF. CDR3 nucleotides: TGTGCCAGCAGCCTGGGACTAGCGGGACTCACAGATACGCAGTATTTT.

V gene TRBV12-3 or TRBV12-4 combines with J gene TRBJ1-6; D gene uncertain. The V gene lost 7 bases and the J gene lost 4 bases, with 8 bases spanning the gap. This CDR3 is built from 13 residues. In DNA, the CDR3 is TGTGCCAGCAACCGGGGTTATAATTCACCCCTCCACTTT. It translates to CASNRGYNSPLHF.

The genes are TRBV3-1 (or the pseudogene TRBV3-2) and TRBJ1-5; D remains unclear. Trimming cost V 4 bases and J 7 bases, with 11 bases left between them. Germline V gene data show CDR1 as LGHDT and CDR2 as YNNKEL (reference sequence). The CDR3 is 13 residues long. CDR3 sequence (DNA): TGTGCCAGCAGCCGAGAGGCACAGCAGCCCCAGCATTTT. This sequence encodes CASSREAQQPQHF.

The V and J genes are TRBV7-2 and TRBJ1-3, with unresolved D. This CDR3 comprises 13 residues. Germline V CDR1 and CDR2: SGHTA, FQGNSA. With 1 base removed from V and 8 bases from J, the gap between germline ends came to 9 bases. The CDR3 protein is CASSLDGLDTIYF. In DNA, the CDR3 is TGTGCCAGCAGCTTAGATGGCTTGGACACCATATATTTT.

The table lists this clone with a count of one. The rearrangement uses TRBV5-1 and TRBJ2-1; D gene ambiguous. CDR3 length equals 14 residues. The germline V and J ends were trimmed by 0 bases and 8 bases, with 12 bases remaining between them. Germline V gene lookup returns CDR1 SGHRS and CDR2 YFSETQ. This CDR3 reads CASSLELEFHEQFF. In DNA, the CDR3 is TGCGCCAGCAGCTTGGAGTTGGAGTTCCATGAGCAGTTCTTC.

The chain employs TRBV11-2 and TRBJ2-3; TRBD1 aligns across 9 bases. V shed 5 bases, J shed 4 bases, and the junction held 4 bases outside the gene matches. The CDR3 sequence is 14 residues long. CDR1 and CDR2 from the germline V gene are SGHAT and FQNNGV. DNA for the CDR3: TGTGCCAGCAGCACAGGGGGCTCTGCAGATACGCAGTATTTT. This gives the protein CASSTGGSADTQYF.

This clone was recorded once. The V and J genes are TRBV14 and TRBJ2-7, with TRBD1 identical over 9 bases. This CDR3 region has 15 residues. Germline values: CDR1 SGHDN, CDR2 FVKESK. J gave up 2 bases and V 2 bases, and 4 bases lay outside the gene matches. The CDR3 DNA reads TGTGCCAGCAGCCAAAGGACAGGGGTTACCTACGAGCAGTACTTC. Translation: CASSQRTGVTYEQYF.

The chain has TRBV19 and TRBJ2-1, with a possible D match to TRBD1 (5 bases). Germline CDR1 is LNHDA and CDR2 is SQIVND (reference sequence). The CDR3 runs 15 residues. V dropped 4 bases and J dropped 5 bases, with 15 bases sitting between them. The CDR3 reads CASSTQVGANNEQFF. CDR3 DNA: TGTGCCAGTAGTACCCAAGTTGGGGCTAACAATGAGCAGTTCTTC.

This chain joins TRBV6-4 and TRBJ1-5; D gene ambiguous. CDR1 is MRHNA, CDR2 SNTAGT, per germline. V lost 10 bases and J lost 7, with 17 bases in between. The CDR3 contains 13 residues. The CDR3 loop reads CAKPTSLLQPQHF. The DNA for the CDR3 is TGTGCCAAACCGACTTCTCTTTTGCAGCCCCAGCATTTT.

The chain has TRBV6-5 and TRBJ1-1; D is undetermined. Germline assignment: CDR1 MNHEY and CDR2 SVGAGI. The CDR3 totals 11 residues. Trimming took off 7 bases at V and 0 bases at J, with 3 bases between the two ends. Written as DNA, the CDR3 is TGTGCCAGCACGGTGAACACTGAAGCTTTCTTT. Translated, it gives CASTVNTEAFF.

This clone was observed a single time. The V call is TRBV5-1, the J call TRBJ2-2; no clear D gene. Trimming removed 1 base from V and 0 bases from J, with 7 bases in between. The CDR3 totals 15 residues. In germline, CDR1 is SGHRS, CDR2 YFSETQ. CDR3 sequence: CASSLTQPNTGELFF. CDR3 coding DNA: TGCGCCAGCAGCTTGACTCAACCGAACACCGGGGAGCTGTTTTTT.

The chain uses TRBV7-6 and TRBJ1-1, with D maybe TRBD1 (5 bases). The CDR3 is 14 residues long. CDR1 and CDR2 (germline): SGHVS, FNYEAQ. V was pared by 8 bases and J by 1 base, with 14 bases between. The CDR3 nucleotides read TGTGCCAGCGGACCCTCGACAGCGAACACTGAAGCTTTCTTT. Translation: CASGPSTANTEAFF.

With regard to this clone: Other DNA sequences in the same sample also yield this CDR3. The chain employs TRBV28 and TRBJ1-5; D unclear. The germline CDR1 and CDR2 sequences are MDHEN and SYDVKM. The CDR3 spans 14 residues. V was cut by 8 bases and J by 3 bases, with 14 bases left in between. The CDR3 sequence is CASSFGGPNQPQHF. The CDR3 coding sequence is TGTGCCAGCTCCTTTGGAGGGCCCAATCAGCCCCAGCATTTT.

V usage is TRBV15 and J usage is TRBJ1-4; the D is unclear. V lost 11 bases and J 4 bases, leaving 14 bases between the germline ends. From germline, CDR1 is LNHNV and CDR2 YYDKDF (reference sequence). CDR3 length: 13 residues. The CDR3 spells CAGPPAYNEKLFF. In nucleotides, the CDR3 is TGTGCCGGGCCCCCAGCCTATAATGAAAAACTGTTTTTT.

The chain is built from TRBV29-1 and TRBJ1-4, with 8 bases aligning to TRBD1. The germline V gene encodes CDR1 SQVTM and CDR2 ANQGSEA. This CDR3 comprises 17 residues. V was clipped by 6 bases and J by 0 bases; unmatched bases: 12. For the CDR3, the DNA is TGCAGCGTCTTAATCGGACAGGGCGTTGCAACTAATGAAAAACTGTTTTTT. Its protein is CSVLIGQGVATNEKLFF.

This chain connects TRBV27 to TRBJ2-7, with 9 bases aligning to TRBD1. The V gene end was trimmed by 5 bases and the J gene end by 2 bases; junction bases not matched to a gene: 13. The CDR3 runs to 17 residues. The germline V gene encodes CDR1 MNHEY and CDR2 SMNVEV (reference sequence). The CDR3 DNA is TGTGCCAGCAGTCCCCGAGGGACAGGGAATCCCCCCTACGAGCAGTACTTC. It encodes CASSPRGTGNPPYEQYF.